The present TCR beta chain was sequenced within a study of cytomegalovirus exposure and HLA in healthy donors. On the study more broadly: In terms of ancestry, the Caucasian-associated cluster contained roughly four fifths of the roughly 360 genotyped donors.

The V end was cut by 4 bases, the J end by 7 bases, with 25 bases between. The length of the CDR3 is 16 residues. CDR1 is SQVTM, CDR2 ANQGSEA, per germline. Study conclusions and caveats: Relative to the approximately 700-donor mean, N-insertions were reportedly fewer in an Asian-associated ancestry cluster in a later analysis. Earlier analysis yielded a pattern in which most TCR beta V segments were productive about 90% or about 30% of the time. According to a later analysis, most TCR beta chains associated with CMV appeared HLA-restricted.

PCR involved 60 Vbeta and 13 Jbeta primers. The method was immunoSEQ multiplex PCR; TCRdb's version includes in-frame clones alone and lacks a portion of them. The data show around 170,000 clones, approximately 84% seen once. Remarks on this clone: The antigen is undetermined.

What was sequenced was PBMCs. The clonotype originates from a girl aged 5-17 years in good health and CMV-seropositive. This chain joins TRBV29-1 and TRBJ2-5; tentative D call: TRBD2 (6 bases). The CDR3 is CSVVEDSRWGVMTQYF. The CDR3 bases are TGCAGCGTTGTAGAGGATTCACGATGGGGGGTGATGACCCAGTACTTC.